This T cell receptor beta chain emerged from a study of cytomegalovirus exposure and HLA in healthy donors. Trimming pared 6 bases from V and 0 bases from J, leaving 6 bases between. This CDR3 is built from 13 residues. Looked up from germline, CDR1 is LNHDA and CDR2 is SQIVND (reference sequence). Broader study findings: There was a cluster of highly shared sequence variants that was likely a sequencing artifact. Researchers reported that a few CMV-associated chains were confirmed in vitro as CMV antigen-specific. In an earlier analysis, productive rearrangement rates for most beta V segments clustered near 87% or 30%.

With respect to this clone: What it recognizes is unknown.

PCR employed 60 Vbeta and 13 Jbeta primers. The assay was immunoSEQ multiplex PCR, and TCRdb's table has in-frame clones only and misses some. The data show around 99,000 clones, 60% to 80% seen once. The specimen sequenced was PBMCs. The V and J genes are TRBV19 and TRBJ1-5, with D unclear. The source of this sequence is a man aged 35-49 years in good health and CMV-seronegative. CDR3 DNA: TGTGCCAGTAGAGCTAGTAGCAATCAGCCCCAGCATTTT. Translating gives CASRASSNQPQHF.